The 5 T cell receptor beta chains presented below share a single source sample, sequenced in a study of blood T cell repertoires in COVID-19. Profiled with immunoSEQ multiplex PCR; TCRdb holds only in-frame clones, not every one. The table includes some 200,000 clones, about four fifths detected once. The specimen sequenced was peripheral blood. The receptor source for this set is a woman between 35 and 50 years old with acute or convalescent COVID-19.

The chain has TRBV14 and TRBJ1-1, with 11 bases that match TRBD1. Germline CDR1 is SGHDN and CDR2 is FVKESK. The J segment lost 5 bases and the V segment lost 1 base, leaving 3 bases of the junction unmatched. The CDR3 sequence is 15 residues long. The CDR3, as DNA: TGTGCCAGCAGCCAAGGGGGGACAGGGGGAACTGAAGCTTTCTTT. Encoded protein: CASSQGGTGGTEAFF.

The chain couples TRBV5-1 to TRBJ1-2; D gene unclear. Germline V gene sequence: CDR1 SGHRS, CDR2 YFSETQ. The CDR3 totals 14 residues. Trimming removed 4 bases from V and 1 base from J, with 11 bases in between. The CDR3 here is CASSEDGSNYGYTF. CDR3 coding DNA: TGCGCCAGCAGCGAGGACGGGAGTAACTATGGCTACACCTTC. Full variable domain (missing parts from reference TRBV5-1 and TRBJ1-2): KAGVTQTPRYLIKTRGQQVTLSCSPISGHRSVSWYQQTPGQGLQFLFEYFSETQRNKGNFPGRFSGRQFSNSRSEMNVSTLELGDSALYLCASSEDGSNYGYTFGSGTRLTVV.

This sequence joins TRBV7-2 and TRBJ1-4, with TRBD1 matching over 9 bases. The CDR3 sequence is 15 residues long. The J segment lost 8 bases and the V segment lost 1 base, leaving 5 bases of the junction unmatched. Germline V gives CDR1 SGHTA, CDR2 FQGNSA. The CDR3 bases are TGTGCCAGCAGCTTAGGGGACAGGGAGTGGGAAAAACTGTTTTTT. Its translation: CASSLGDREWEKLFF.

V and J are TRBV9 and TRBJ2-3; no definite D call. V lost 0 bases, J lost 5 bases, and 10 bases lay in between. This CDR3 has 14 residues. The germline gives CDR1 SGDLS, CDR2 YYNGEE. The CDR3 DNA sequence: TGTGCCAGCAGCGTAGCTTTAGATGTAGATACGCAGTATTTT. It yields the protein CASSVALDVDTQYF.

The genes are TRBV19 and TRBJ1-2; D unclear. Deletions cut 6 bases from V and 2 bases from J, with 16 bases between. Germline CDR1 and CDR2: LNHDA and SQIVND (reference sequence). The CDR3 length is 15 residues. The CDR3 reads CASSPDINPNYGYTF. CDR3 bases: TGTGCCAGTAGCCCAGACATAAATCCAAACTATGGCTACACCTTC.